This is a list of T cell receptor beta chains from one sample in a study of PD-1 blockade in classical Hodgkin lymphoma. Measured with immunoSEQ multiplex PCR; TCRdb has only the in-frame clones, and not every one. Of 45,000 or so clones in the sample, around 70% were seen once. The sample here was peripheral blood mononuclear cells (PBMCs), taken at baseline. All receptors derive from a human donor with classical Hodgkin lymphoma. Each CDR3 is given with its conserved first and last residue. A D gene is named only where the DNA matches it firmly. Rows give clone size only sometimes, using once, few, many, or a class for an expanded clone.

few	TRBJ2-7	TRBD1	TRBV7-9	TGTGCCAGCAGCCCTCCACAGGGGGCGCCTTACGAGCAGTACTTC	CASSPPQGAPYEQYF
.	TRBJ1-2	.	TRBV2	TGTGCCAGCAGTTCACCGACAAACTATGGCTACACCTTC	CASSSPTNYGYTF
once	TRBJ1-1	.	TRBV7-6	TGTGCCAGCAGCTTAGAAAGAGAGACGGTGAACACTGAAGCTTTCTTT	CASSLERETVNTEAFF
few	TRBJ1-2	TRBD1	TRBV7-8	TGTGCCAGCAGCCGAGCAGGACAGGCGGTCAATGGCTACACCTTC	CASSRAGQAVNGYTF
.	TRBJ1-2	.	TRBV14	TGTGCCAGCAGCCAAGATTATCCGGGAGGCTACACCTTC	CASSQDYPGGYTF
.	TRBJ1-2	.	TRBV28	TGTGCCAGCAGTTTGCGAACAGGGAGTGGCTACACCTTC	CASSLRTGSGYTF
few	TRBJ1-3	.	TRBV28	TGTGCCAGCAGTTTGGTTTCGAACTCTGGAAACACCATATATTTT	CASSLVSNSGNTIYF
medium-sized	TRBJ2-3	.	TRBV9	TGTGCCAGCAGCGGCCTTATCACAGATACGCAGTATTTT	CASSGLITDTQYF
.	TRBJ2-7	.	TRBV5-1	TGCGCCAGCAGTGGGCAGTCCTACGAGCAGTACTTC	CASSGQSYEQYF
.	TRBJ2-1	TRBD2	TRBV7-9	TGTGCCAGCAGCCCACTTAGCGGGATTGGGTCCTACAATGAGCAGTTCTTC	CASSPLSGIGSYNEQFF
.	TRBJ2-7	.	TRBV2	TGTGCCAGCAGTGACCCCCGGGGGGCGAGTTACGAGCAGTACTTC	CASSDPRGASYEQYF
.	TRBJ2-5	.	TRBV15	TGTGCCACCGGAGGGGACTTAGTGGGGACCCAGTACTTC	CATGGDLVGTQYF
.	TRBJ1-5	.	TRBV28	TGTGCCAGCCTAGCTTGGGCCAGTAATCAGCCCCAGCATTTT	CASLAWASNQPQHF
few	TRBJ1-1	.	TRBV5-1	TGCGCCAGCACCCCCTCCGGGAACACTGAAGCTTTCTTT	CASTPSGNTEAFF
.	TRBJ1-1	.	TRBV11-2	TGTGCCAGCAGCTTAGGGGTTTCGCGTACTGAAGCTTTCTTT	CASSLGVSRTEAFF
.	TRBJ2-2	.	TRBV27	TGTGCCAGCAGTCCCAGTCATCATTTATACGGGACCACCGGGGAGCTGTTTTTT	CASSPSHHLYGTTGELFF
.	TRBJ2-1	TRBD1	TRBV27	TGTGCCAGCAGTTTAGACAGGGTGGAAAATGAGCAGTTCTTC	CASSLDRVENEQFF
.	TRBJ1-4	.	TRBV6-5	TGTGCCAGCAGGAACGACAGATCTAATGAAAAACTGTTTTTT	CASRNDRSNEKLFF
.	TRBJ2-1	TRBD2	TRBV5-4	TGTGCCAGCAGCCCCACCCGGGACTACGGGACTGAGCAGTTCTTC	CASSPTRDYGTEQFF
few	TRBJ2-1	.	TRBV29-1	TGCAGCGTTGAAGCCCAGCCGACAGGCAATGAGCAGTTCTTC	CSVEAQPTGNEQFF
.	TRBJ1-2	.	TRBV5-5	TGTGCCAGCAGCTGGGACGGGCCATATGGCTACACCTTC	CASSWDGPYGYTF
.	TRBJ2-7	.	TRBV4-2	TGTGCCAGCAGCCCGGGACACTTTTACGAGCAGTACTTC	CASSPGHFYEQYF
.	TRBJ2-2	TRBD2	TRBV29-1	TGCAGCGTTATAAGCGGGAGTGTCACCGGGGAGCTGTTTTTT	CSVISGSVTGELFF
.	TRBJ1-3	.	TRBV6-6	TGTGCCAGCGGTGACGGAAACACCATATATTTT	CASGDGNTIYF
.	TRBJ2-3	.	TRBV21-1	TGTGCCAGCAGACTAGGAAGGACTAGCGGTTTCACAGATACGCAGTATTTT	CASRLGRTSGFTDTQYF
.	TRBJ2-5	TRBD2	TRBV6-1	TGTGCCAGCAAAGTAGCGGGGGCGCAAGAGACCCAGTACTTC	CASKVAGAQETQYF
.	TRBJ2-7	TRBD2	TRBV19	TGTGCCAGTAGTCCAACGTGGGGAGGGACCTACGAGCAGTACTTC	CASSPTWGGTYEQYF
few	TRBJ1-4	TRBD1	TRBV30	TGTGCCTGGTCCACGGGACAGTGGGATGAAAAACTGTTTTTT	CAWSTGQWDEKLFF
.	TRBJ2-7	.	TRBV2	TGTGCCAGCAGTATAACAGGCTCCTACGAGCAGTACTTC	CASSITGSYEQYF
.	TRBJ1-1	.	TRBV11-3	TGTGCCAGCAGCCCCCAGGAGGGGAACACTGAAGCTTTCTTT	CASSPQEGNTEAFF
.	TRBJ1-1	.	TRBV6-1	TGTGCCAGCATTGGTGGGGACACTGAAGCTTTCTTT	CASIGGDTEAFF
.	TRBJ1-4	TRBD1	TRBV30	TGTGCCGGAAAAACTGGTGGGACAGTAAAAGAAAAACTGTTTTTT	CAGKTGGTVKEKLFF
.	TRBJ1-1	.	TRBV29-1	TGCAGCGTCGGATTCCAAGGGCCCAACACTGAAGCTTTCTTT	CSVGFQGPNTEAFF
.	TRBJ1-2	.	TRBV5-1	TGCGCCAGCAGCCCCCTCACGGGATATGGCTACACCTTC	CASSPLTGYGYTF
.	TRBJ2-5	TRBD2	TRBV2	TGTGCCGGGACGGACATAACTAGCGGGGGCGAGGAGGAGACCCAGTACTTC	CAGTDITSGGEEETQYF
.	TRBJ2-7	.	TRBV6-1	TGTGCCAGCACGGGTGGAGCCCGACCCTACGAGCAGTACTTC	CASTGGARPYEQYF
.	TRBJ2-1	.	TRBV28	TGTGCCAGCAGTGATACATCGACCTACAATGAGCAGTTCTTC	CASSDTSTYNEQFF
.	TRBJ1-3	TRBD1	TRBV9	TGTGCCAGCAGCGCCGGACAGGCGGGGATCTCTGGAAACACCATATATTTT	CASSAGQAGISGNTIYF
.	TRBJ1-5	TRBD1	TRBV7-2	TGTGCCAGCACCCCGACAGGGAGACAGCCCCAGCATTTT	CASTPTGRQPQHF
few	TRBJ1-2	.	TRBV29-1	TGCAGCGTTGAAGTCGGCTTGGGCTACACCTTC	CSVEVGLGYTF
.	TRBJ2-7	.	TRBV5-1	TGCGCCAGCAGCTTCCTAGGGATGGACGAGCAGTACTTC	CASSFLGMDEQYF
.	TRBJ2-1	.	TRBV5-1	TGCGCCAGCAGCTTGGCGGCACCCAACAATGAGCAGTTCTTC	CASSLAAPNNEQFF
.	TRBJ2-5	.	TRBV7-8	TGTGCCAGCAGCCCCCTAAATTCCCAAGAGACCCAGTACTTC	CASSPLNSQETQYF
.	TRBJ2-7	.	TRBV7-2	TGTGCCAGCAGTCGATCGACACTAGCCTACGAGCAGTACTTC	CASSRSTLAYEQYF
.	TRBJ1-4	TRBD1	TRBV30	TGTGCCTGGAGTCCTTCCCCCGGGACAGGGAAGGTAACTGTTTTT	CAWSPSPGTGKVTVF
.	TRBJ1-2	.	TRBV4-2	TGTGCCAGCAGCCAAGGGGCTAGAGTCTATGGCTACACCTTC	CASSQGARVYGYTF
.	TRBJ1-3	TRBD1	TRBV7-3	TGTGCCAGCAGCCTACAGGCAGGGGGGACTGGAAACACCATATATTTT	CASSLQAGGTGNTIYF
.	TRBJ2-7	.	TRBV18	TGTGCCAGCTCACCACCTTCCTCCCACGAGCAGTACTTC	CASSPPSSHEQYF
.	TRBJ2-1	.	TRBV5-1	TGCGCCAGCAGCCCCCTGGGGCAGGGGAAGAATGAGCAGTTCTTC	CASSPLGQGKNEQFF
.	TRBJ1-1	.	TRBV5-1	TGCGCCAGCAGCTTGTCGACAGCCATGAACACTGAAGCTTTCTTT	CASSLSTAMNTEAFF
.	TRBJ2-5	.	TRBV7-8	TGTGCCAGCAGCTTACGACCCCTCGGGGAGACCCAGTACTTC	CASSLRPLGETQYF
once	TRBJ2-2	.	TRBV19	TGTGCCAGTAGTCTTACCGGGGAGCTGTTTTTT	CASSLTGELFF
.	TRBJ1-3	.	TRBV30	TGTGCCTGGAGTGGGGGCGGAGGAGGCCGACTAGGAGGAAACACCATATATTTT	CAWSGGGGGRLGGNTIYF
.	TRBJ2-3	.	TRBV5-1	TGCGCCAGCAGCTTGTACAGCCCCACAGATACGCAGTATTTT	CASSLYSPTDTQYF
.	TRBJ1-1	.	TRBV6-6	TGTGCCAGCACCCTAGGGGAGGGGTACACTGAAGCTTTCTTT	CASTLGEGYTEAFF
.	TRBJ2-3	TRBD2	TRBV5-1	TGCGCCAGCAGCTTGGAAGGACTAGCGGGGGGGTTCACAGATACGCAGTATTTT	CASSLEGLAGGFTDTQYF
.	TRBJ2-1	TRBD1	TRBV2	TGTGCCAGCAGGCACAGGGGGCCATCCTACAATGAGCAGTTCTTC	CASRHRGPSYNEQFF
.	TRBJ1-1	.	TRBV25-1	TGTGCCAGCAGTGAAGGTCAGGGGCGCTACACTGAAGCTTTCTTT	CASSEGQGRYTEAFF
.	TRBJ2-6	TRBD2	TRBV19	TGTGCCAGTAGTCCCCGGGGGGTGACTGGGGCCAACGTCCTGACTTTC	CASSPRGVTGANVLTF